The entry below describes one TCR beta chain. The antigen is not known. TCR beta CDR3 regions were amplified from RNA. The HTBI set primed first-round TCR CDR3 RT-PCR. One entry per CDR3 protein results from TCRdb running MiXCR on the multiplex PCR reads. The table has hundreds of thousands of distinct CDR3 sequences, just under 45% seen once. The data are from a study of T cells in Graves' hyperthyroidism and ophthalmopathy. General study results and limits: Ophthalmopathy onset followed model prediction by a median roughly 6.5 months.

The source of this sequence is an adult man with Graves' disease, either hyperthyroidism or ophthalmopathy (not recorded which). The sequenced material came from peripheral blood or thyroid tissue (not recorded which).

The CDR3 spells CATSRWRTGYTEAFF. The CDR3 DNA reads TGTGCCACCAGCAGATGGCGGACGGGATACACTGAAGCTTTCTTT. This rearrangement joins TRBV15 to TRBJ1-1; no clear D gene. CDR3 length: 15 amino acids. In germline, CDR1 is LNHNV, CDR2 YYDKDF (reference sequence). V gave up 2 bases and J gave up 3 bases, with 13 bases separating them.